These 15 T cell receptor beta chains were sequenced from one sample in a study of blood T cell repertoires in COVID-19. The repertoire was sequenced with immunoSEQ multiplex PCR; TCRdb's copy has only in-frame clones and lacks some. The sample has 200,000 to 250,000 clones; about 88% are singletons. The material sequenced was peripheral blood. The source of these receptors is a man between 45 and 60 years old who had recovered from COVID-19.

DNA of the CDR3: TGTGCCAGCAGCTTCCCCATTAACACCGGGGAGCTGTTTTTT. Translated: CASSFPINTGELFF. The chain carries TRBV7-9 and TRBJ2-2; D ambiguous. CDR1 is SEHNR, CDR2 FQNEAQ, per germline (reference sequence). Trimming pared 3 bases from V and 2 bases from J, leaving 7 bases between. This CDR3 region has 14 residues.

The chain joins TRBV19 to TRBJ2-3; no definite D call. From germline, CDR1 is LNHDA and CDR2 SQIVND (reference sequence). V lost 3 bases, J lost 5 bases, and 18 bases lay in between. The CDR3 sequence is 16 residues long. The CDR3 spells CASSMQPRMGGDTQYF. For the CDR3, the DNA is TGTGCCAGTAGTATGCAGCCTAGGATGGGTGGAGATACGCAGTATTTT.

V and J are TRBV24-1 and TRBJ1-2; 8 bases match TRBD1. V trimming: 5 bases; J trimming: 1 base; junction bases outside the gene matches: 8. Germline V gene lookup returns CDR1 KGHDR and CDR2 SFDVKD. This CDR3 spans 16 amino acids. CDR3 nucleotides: TGTGCCACCAGTGGCTCGGGACAGGAATATAACTATGGCTACACCTTC. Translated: CATSGSGQEYNYGYTF.

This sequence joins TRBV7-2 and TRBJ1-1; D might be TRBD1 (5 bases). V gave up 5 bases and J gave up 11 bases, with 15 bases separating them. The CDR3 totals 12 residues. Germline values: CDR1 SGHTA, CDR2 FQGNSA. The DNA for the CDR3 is TGTGCCAGCAGCCGGGAGACAGAGTCCGCTTTCTTT. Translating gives CASSRETESAFF.

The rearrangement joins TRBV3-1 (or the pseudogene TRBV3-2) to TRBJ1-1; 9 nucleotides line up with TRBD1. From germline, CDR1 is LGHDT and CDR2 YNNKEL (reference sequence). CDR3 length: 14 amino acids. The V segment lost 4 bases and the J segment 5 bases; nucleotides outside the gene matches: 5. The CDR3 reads CASSRGQGGTEAFF. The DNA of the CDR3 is TGTGCCAGCAGCCGGGGACAGGGTGGGACTGAAGCTTTCTTT.

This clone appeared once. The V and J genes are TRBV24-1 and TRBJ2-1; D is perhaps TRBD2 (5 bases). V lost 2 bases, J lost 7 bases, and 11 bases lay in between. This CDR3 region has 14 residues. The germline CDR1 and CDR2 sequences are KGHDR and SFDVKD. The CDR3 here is CATSDSGLRNEQFF. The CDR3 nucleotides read TGTGCCACCAGTGATTCCGGACTTCGGAATGAGCAGTTCTTC.

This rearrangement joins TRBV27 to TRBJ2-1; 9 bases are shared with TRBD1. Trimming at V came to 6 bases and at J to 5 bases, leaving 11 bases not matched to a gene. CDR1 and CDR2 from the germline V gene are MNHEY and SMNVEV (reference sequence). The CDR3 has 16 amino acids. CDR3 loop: CASSNFGTGYNNEQFF. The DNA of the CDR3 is TGTGCCAGCAGCAACTTCGGGACAGGGTATAACAATGAGCAGTTCTTC.

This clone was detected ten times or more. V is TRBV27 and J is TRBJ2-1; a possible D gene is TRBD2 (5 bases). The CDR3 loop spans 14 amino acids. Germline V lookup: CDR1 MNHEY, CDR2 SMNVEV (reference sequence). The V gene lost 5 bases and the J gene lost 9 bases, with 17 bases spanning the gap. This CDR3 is CASSPGERWGEQFF. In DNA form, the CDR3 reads TGTGCCAGCAGTCCCGGGGAAAGGTGGGGTGAGCAGTTCTTC.

The CDR3 DNA reads TGTGCCAGCAGTAACCGACAGGGGGCGGCGACTGAAGCTTTCTTT. Translating it yields CASSNRQGAATEAFF. This chain uses TRBV6-5 with TRBJ1-1; TRBD1 aligns across 10 bases. J was trimmed by 5 bases and V by 5 bases; bases with no gene match: 8. This CDR3 has 15 residues. Germline CDR1 reads MNHEY; CDR2 reads SVGAGI.

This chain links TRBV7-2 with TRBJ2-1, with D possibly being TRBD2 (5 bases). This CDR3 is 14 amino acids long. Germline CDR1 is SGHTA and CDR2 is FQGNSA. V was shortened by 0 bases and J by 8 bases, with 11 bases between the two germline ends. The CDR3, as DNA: TGTGCCAGCAGCTTAGCTGAGGCTAGCCATGAGCAGTTCTTC. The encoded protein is CASSLAEASHEQFF.

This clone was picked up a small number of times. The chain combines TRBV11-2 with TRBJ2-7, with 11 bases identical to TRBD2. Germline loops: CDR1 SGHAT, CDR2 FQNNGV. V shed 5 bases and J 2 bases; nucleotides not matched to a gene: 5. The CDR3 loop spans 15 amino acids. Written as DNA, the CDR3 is TGTGCCAGCAGCCGTAGCGGGAGGGGTACCTACGAGCAGTACTTC. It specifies CASSRSGRGTYEQYF.

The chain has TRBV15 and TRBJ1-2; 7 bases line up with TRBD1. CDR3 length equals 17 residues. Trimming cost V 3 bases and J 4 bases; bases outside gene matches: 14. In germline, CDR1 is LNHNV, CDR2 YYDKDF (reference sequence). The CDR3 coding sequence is TGTGCCACCAGCAGGGGGGGAGGACAGGACCACTTCTATGGCTACACCTTC. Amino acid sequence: CATSRGGGQDHFYGYTF.

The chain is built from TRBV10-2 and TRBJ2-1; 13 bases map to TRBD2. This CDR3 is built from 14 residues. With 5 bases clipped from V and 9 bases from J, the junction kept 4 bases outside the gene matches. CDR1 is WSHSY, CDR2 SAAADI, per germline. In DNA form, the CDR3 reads TGCGCCAGCAGTCGGACTAGCGGGAGTTTTGAGCAGTTCTTC. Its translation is CASSRTSGSFEQFF.

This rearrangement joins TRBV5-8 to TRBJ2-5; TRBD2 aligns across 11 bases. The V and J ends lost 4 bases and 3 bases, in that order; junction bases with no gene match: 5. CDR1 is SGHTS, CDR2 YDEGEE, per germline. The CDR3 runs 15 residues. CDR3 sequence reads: CASSRGLAEKETQYF. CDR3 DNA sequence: TGTGCCAGCAGCCGGGGACTAGCGGAAAAAGAGACCCAGTACTTC.

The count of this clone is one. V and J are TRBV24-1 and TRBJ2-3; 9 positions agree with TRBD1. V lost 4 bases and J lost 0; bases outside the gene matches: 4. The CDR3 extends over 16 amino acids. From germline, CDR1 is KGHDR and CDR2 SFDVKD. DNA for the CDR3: TGTGCCACCAGTGACCCACAGGGGGCTAGCACAGATACGCAGTATTTT. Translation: CATSDPQGASTDTQYF.